This T cell receptor beta chain is drawn from a study of shared clonotypes between healthy human individuals. Libraries were prepared by immunoSEQ multiplex PCR; TCRdb keeps only in-frame clonotypes and omits some of them. The sample records over a million clones, 75% to 85% being singletons. CDR1 and CDR2 from the germline V gene are KGHSH and LQKENI. Trimming took off 6 bases at V and 3 bases at J, with 18 bases between the two ends. The CDR3 spans 15 residues. Naive CD45RA+ and memory CD45RA-negative subsets were split from CD4+ cells. The chain joins TRBV18 to TRBJ2-7; a weak D match, TRBD1 (5 bases). This sequence originates from a man aged 18 to 29 in good health. Some clones in this sample may be carry-over from other donors' samples. The source material was memory CD4+ T cells from PBMCs. As to subset: CD45RA-negative fraction. The CDR3 reads CASSPQWTIGYEQYF. DNA of the CDR3: TGTGCCAGCTCTCCCCAGTGGACAATCGGCTACGAGCAGTACTTC.